This T cell receptor beta chain was identified in a study of neurological immune-mediated disorders. Points from the study as a whole: HTLV-1-associated myelopathy displayed the greatest TCR clonal expansion, and multiple sclerosis exhibited the smallest, lower than that of healthy controls.

Germline CDR1 and CDR2: SQVTM and ANQGSEA. This CDR3 has 14 amino acids. V gave up 6 bases and J gave up 7 bases; unmatched junction bases: 6. By 5'RACE with 10-nucleotide random UMIs, the cDNA was made. Over 160 million TCR-beta sequences from 15-18 subjects came from every sequencing run. In TCRdb, the 5' RACE reads were re-called with MiXCR into one record per CDR3 protein. This table holds about 21,000 distinct CDR3 sequences, over 5.5% found once. Volunteers attending a blood bank in Maryland, USA, served as healthy controls. This clonotype was counted ten times or more. Its antigen is unknown. This sequence originates from a man younger than 35 in good health. Sequencing input: CD8+ T cells from blood. The chain recombines TRBV29-1 with TRBJ2-1; 13 nucleotides align to TRBD2. The CDR3 here is CSVEGLAGLNEQFF. CDR3 DNA sequence: TGCAGCGTCGAGGGACTAGCGGGGTTAAATGAGCAGTTCTTC.